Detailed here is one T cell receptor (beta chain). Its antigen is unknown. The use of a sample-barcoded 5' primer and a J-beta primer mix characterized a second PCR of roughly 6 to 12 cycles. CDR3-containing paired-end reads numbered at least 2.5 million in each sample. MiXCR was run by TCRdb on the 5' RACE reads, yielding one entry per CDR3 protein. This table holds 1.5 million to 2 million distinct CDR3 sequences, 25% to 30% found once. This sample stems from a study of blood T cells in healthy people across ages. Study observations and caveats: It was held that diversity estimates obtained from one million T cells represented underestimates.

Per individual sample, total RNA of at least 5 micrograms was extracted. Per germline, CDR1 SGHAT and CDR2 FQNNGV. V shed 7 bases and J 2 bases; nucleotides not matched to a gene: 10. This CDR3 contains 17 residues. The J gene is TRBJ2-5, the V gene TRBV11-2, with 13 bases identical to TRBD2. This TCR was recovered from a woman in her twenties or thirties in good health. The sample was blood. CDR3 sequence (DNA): TGTGCCAGCAACGCCGGGACTAGCGGGGACTTTCAAGAGACCCAGTACTTC. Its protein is CASNAGTSGDFQETQYF.